The entry below describes one T cell receptor (beta chain). Its antigen is undetermined. One end of the junction does not line up with germline, which may come from a read error. Using a constant-region primer together with ProtoScript II reverse transcriptase, TCR beta cDNA was made from approximately 0.55 ug of total RNA. Libraries of TCR beta came from three nested multiplex PCR rounds with slightly modified ARM-PCR. TCRdb re-analysed the multiplex PCR reads in MiXCR, keeping a single row per CDR3 protein. This repertoire shows 300,000 to 350,000 distinct CDR3 sequences, roughly 61% found once; its top ten account for about 6.3%. This record comes from a study of tumor-infiltrating lymphocytes in primary liver carcinoma. Regarding the study as a whole: Tumor-adjacent and tumor-blood pairs shared less of their repertoires than tumor region pairs shared.

RNA was extracted from whole blood without cell sorting, alongside germline DNA. Those patients suffered from chronic HBV infection and were treatment-naive. They drew 3 to 4 milliliters of peripheral blood before surgery. The origin of this receptor is a man in his forties with primary liver carcinoma and hepatitis B virus infection. Sequencing was carried out using peripheral blood.

The CDR3 DNA reads TGTACCAGCAGCGTGCAGATCAGGGACAATGAGCAGTTCTTC. Translated: CTSSVQIRDNEQFF. This chain links TRBV11-1 with TRBJ2-1; TRBD1 might be the D (5 bases). Germline V gene sequence: CDR1 SGHAT, CDR2 FQDESV (reference sequence). The CDR3 contains 14 residues.